The entry below describes one TCR beta chain. Its antigen is currently not known. No quality values exist for individual bases; no much larger clone is one base distant. The library was built by means of PCR. At the Johns Hopkins FTIC core, DNA from the cultured CD4+ T cells underwent TCR sequencing with the Oncomine TCR Beta short-read assay. The QIAamp micro DNA kit was used to extract genomic DNA from the cultured CD4+ T cells. Oncomine TCR Beta libraries from cultured CD4+ T cells were pooled using unique dual indexes and sequenced on an Illumina iSeq 100. On the study's bioinformatics: Non-productive sequences were removed, and CDR3s not starting with C, not ending with F or W, or shorter than 7 amino acids were discarded. The MANAFEST web application identified antigen-specific clonotypes by comparing peptide-stimulated wells against reference wells and other culture wells. Positive clones required FDR below 0.05, an odds ratio above 5, and productive frequency above 0.1% in at least two of three replicate wells. Cross-reactive clonotypes were defined as significantly expanded in both SARS-CoV-2 spike wells and at least one common cold coronavirus spike condition. Similarity between CDR3 sequences was evaluated in R version 3.6.1 using Levenshtein distances (stringdist) and unrooted phylogenetic trees (ape). TCRdb handled the public reads itself, with Q25 trimming in fastp and clone calling in MiXCR, and kept productive beta chains. Rows with one shared CDR3 protein collapse into an entry with the most common genes and DNA. V and J calls and clone size were set by TCRdb, not the authors. In this sample the table shows some 10,000 distinct CDR3 sequences, around 55% of which occur a single time. Of the sample, 25% to 35% falls within the top ten clones.

The record originates from a study of vaccination and CD4 T cells after COVID-19 (dated by TCRdb to between 2021 and 2022). With regard to the full study: Convalescent patients had a positive SARS-CoV-2 result on nasal swab PCR, and of these patients, under ten had mild disease and one had severe disease. Post-COVID blood samples from convalescent patients were collected a median of about 110 days after diagnosis, with a range of roughly 35 to 180 days. As controls, cultures received a CEFX viral epitope pool (the positive control), an HIV-1 Nef peptide pool (the negative control), or no peptide at all. In roughly 10 COVID-19 convalescent patients and a few infection-naive healthy vaccine recipients, the spike-specific CD4+ TCR repertoire before mRNA vaccination was compared with the repertoire after mRNA vaccination. The convalescent cohort comprised six males and four females, including two Hispanic individuals, seven Caucasians, two Asians and one multiracial person. Post-vaccine blood samples were taken a median of roughly 75 days after the second vaccine dose, with a range of roughly 14 to 250 days. For stimulating the cultures, overlapping spike peptide pools were used, derived from SARS-CoV-2 as well as from the common cold coronaviruses HCoV-NL63, HCoV-OC43 and HCoV-229E. Two doses of either the Pfizer-BioNTech BNT162b2 vaccine (n=8) or the Moderna mRNA-1273 vaccine (n=2) were administered to participants. Results the study describes overall, beyond this receptor: The study included relatively few convalescent patients and did not analyze early timepoints after natural infection. In convalescent patients, a median around 86% of post-vaccine SARS-CoV-2-reactive clones were detected only after vaccination, suggesting vaccine-specific priming. Of the vaccine-specific clones found in convalescent patients, nearly all (304 of 307) were mono-reactive for SARS-CoV-2 spike instead of being cross-reactive with common cold coronaviruses. An increase in the median number of SARS-CoV-2-reactive clonotypes from 20 to 25 after infection to roughly 36 after vaccination was observed, but the change was not found to be significant.

This sample's treatment or condition label indicates: 10-day PBMC culture with coronavirus spike peptide pools or control peptides (ViraFEST assay). The ViraFEST assay was used in the study, in which antigen-specific T cells were expanded with peptide pools and expanded clonotypes were subsequently identified by TCR sequencing. The positive SARS-CoV-2 PCR tests of the convalescent patients were dated from March to December 2020, before the Alpha, Beta and Delta variants emerged in the United States. Each well held two million PBMCs cultured with 9 to 10 ug/ml peptide pools in IMDM containing 5% human AB serum and 9 to 10 IU/ml IL-2. Half of the culture medium was replaced with fresh IL-2-containing medium on days 3 and 7. Once the cells had been in culture for roughly 10 days, the EasySep CD4+ T cell isolation kit was used to isolate CD4+ T cells by negative selection. PBMCs were separated from whole blood using Ficoll-Paque Plus gradient centrifugation and then either used fresh or cryopreserved at -140C. Each culture condition was generally run in triplicate wells.

What was sequenced was CD4+ T cells from blood, cultured in vitro. This clonotype was obtained from a human donor who had recovered from COVID-19.

The nucleotides read TGTGCCAGCAGCTTAGTAGGAGGGACAGGGTTTGCTCAGCCCCAGCATTTT. Translated, it gives CASSLVGGTGFAQPQHF. The chain joins TRBV7-2 to TRBJ1-5; 9 bases in between match TRBD1. The CDR3 starts with the cysteine, ends with the phenylalanine, and has 17 residues. The DNA shown is the 51-base CDR3, in frame from base 1. As encoded in the germline V gene, CDR1 is SGHTA while CDR2 is FQGNSA. Trimming accounts for 1 base at V and 6 bases at J, while the number of junction bases matched to no gene is 10.